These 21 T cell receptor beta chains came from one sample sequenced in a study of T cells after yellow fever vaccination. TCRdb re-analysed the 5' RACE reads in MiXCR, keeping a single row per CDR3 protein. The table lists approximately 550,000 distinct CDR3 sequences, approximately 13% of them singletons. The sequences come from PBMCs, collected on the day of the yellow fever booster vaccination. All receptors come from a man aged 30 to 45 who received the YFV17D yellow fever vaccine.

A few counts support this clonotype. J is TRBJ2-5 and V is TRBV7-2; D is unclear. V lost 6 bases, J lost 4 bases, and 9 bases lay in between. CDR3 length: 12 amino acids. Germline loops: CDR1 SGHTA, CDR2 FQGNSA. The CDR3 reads CASSFRVETQYF. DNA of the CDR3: TGTGCCAGCAGTTTTAGAGTAGAGACCCAGTACTTC.

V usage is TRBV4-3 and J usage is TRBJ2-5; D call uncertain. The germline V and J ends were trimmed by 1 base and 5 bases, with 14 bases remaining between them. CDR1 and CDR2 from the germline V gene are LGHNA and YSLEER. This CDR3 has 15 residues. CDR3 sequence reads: CASSQGFGPRETQYF. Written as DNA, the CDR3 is TGCGCCAGCAGCCAAGGATTTGGACCCAGGGAGACCCAGTACTTC.

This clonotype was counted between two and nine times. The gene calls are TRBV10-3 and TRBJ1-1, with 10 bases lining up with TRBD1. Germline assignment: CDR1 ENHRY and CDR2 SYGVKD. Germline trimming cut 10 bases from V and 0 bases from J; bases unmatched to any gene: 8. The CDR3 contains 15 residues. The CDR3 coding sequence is TGTGCCACGGGACAGGGGAGTGGAATGAACACTGAAGCTTTCTTT. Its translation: CATGQGSGMNTEAFF.

The CDR3 nucleotides are TGTGCCAGCAGCAACGGACACACCGGGGAGCTGTTTTTT. Translated, it gives CASSNGHTGELFF. The genes are TRBV7-3 and TRBJ2-2; the D is unclear. V lost 5 bases, J lost 3 bases, and 7 bases lay in between. The CDR3 totals 13 residues. Germline CDR1 is SGHTA and CDR2 is FQGTGA.

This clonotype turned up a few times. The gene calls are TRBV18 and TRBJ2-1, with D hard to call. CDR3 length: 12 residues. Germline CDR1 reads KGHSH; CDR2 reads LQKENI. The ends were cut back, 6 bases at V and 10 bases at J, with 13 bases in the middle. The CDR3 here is CASSLTGREQFF. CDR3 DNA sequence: TGTGCCAGCTCCCTCACCGGGCGGGAGCAGTTCTTC.

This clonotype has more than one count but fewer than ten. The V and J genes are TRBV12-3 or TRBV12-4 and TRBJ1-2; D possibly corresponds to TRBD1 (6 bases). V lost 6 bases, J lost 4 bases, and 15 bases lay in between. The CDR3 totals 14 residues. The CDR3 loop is CASRGAGTAYGYTF. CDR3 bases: TGTGCCAGCAGGGGGGCCGGGACGGCCTATGGCTACACCTTC.

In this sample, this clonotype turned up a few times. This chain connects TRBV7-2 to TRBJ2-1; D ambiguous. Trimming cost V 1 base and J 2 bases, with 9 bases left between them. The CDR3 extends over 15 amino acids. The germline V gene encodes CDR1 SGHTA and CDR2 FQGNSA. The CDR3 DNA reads TGTGCCAGCAGCTTAGTAGGTATCCCCTACAATGAGCAGTTCTTC. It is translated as CASSLVGIPYNEQFF.

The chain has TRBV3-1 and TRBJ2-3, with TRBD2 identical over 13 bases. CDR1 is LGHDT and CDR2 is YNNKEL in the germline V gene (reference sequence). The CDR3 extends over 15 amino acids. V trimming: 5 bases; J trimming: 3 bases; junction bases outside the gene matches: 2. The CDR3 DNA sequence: TGTGCCAGCAGCGAGACTAGCGGGAGGACAGATACGCAGTATTTT. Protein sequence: CASSETSGRTDTQYF.

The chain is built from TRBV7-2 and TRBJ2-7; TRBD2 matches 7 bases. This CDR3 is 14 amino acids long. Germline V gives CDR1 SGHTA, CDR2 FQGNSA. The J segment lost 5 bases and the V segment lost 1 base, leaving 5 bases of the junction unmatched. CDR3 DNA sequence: TGTGCCAGCAGCTTAGGGCGGGAGTACCACGAGCAGTACTTC. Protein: CASSLGREYHEQYF. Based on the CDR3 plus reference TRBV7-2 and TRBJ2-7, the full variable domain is GAGVSQSPSNKVTEKGKDVELRCDPISGHTALYWYRQSLGQGLEFLIYFQGNSAPDKSGLPSDRFSAERTGGSVSTLTIQRTQQEDSAVYLCASSLGREYHEQYFGPGTRLTVT.

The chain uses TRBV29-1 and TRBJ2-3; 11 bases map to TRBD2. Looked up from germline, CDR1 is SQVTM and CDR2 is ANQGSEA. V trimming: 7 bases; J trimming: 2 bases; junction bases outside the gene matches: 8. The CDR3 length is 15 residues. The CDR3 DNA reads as TGCAGCGCCGGACTAGCGGGTAGACTCACAGATACGCAGTATTTT. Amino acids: CSAGLAGRLTDTQYF.

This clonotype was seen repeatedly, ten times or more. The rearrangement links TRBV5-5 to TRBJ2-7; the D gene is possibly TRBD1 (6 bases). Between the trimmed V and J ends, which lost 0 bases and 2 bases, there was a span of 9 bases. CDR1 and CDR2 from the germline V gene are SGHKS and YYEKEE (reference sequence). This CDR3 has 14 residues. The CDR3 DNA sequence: TGTGCCAGCAGCTTGGAGGGACAAACCTACGAGCAGTACTTC. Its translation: CASSLEGQTYEQYF.

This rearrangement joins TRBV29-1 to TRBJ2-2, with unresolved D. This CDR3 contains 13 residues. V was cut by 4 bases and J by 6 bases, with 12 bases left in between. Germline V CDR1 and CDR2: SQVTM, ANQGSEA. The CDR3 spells CSVAANRAGELFF. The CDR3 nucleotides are TGCAGCGTTGCAGCGAATAGGGCCGGGGAGCTGTTTTTT.

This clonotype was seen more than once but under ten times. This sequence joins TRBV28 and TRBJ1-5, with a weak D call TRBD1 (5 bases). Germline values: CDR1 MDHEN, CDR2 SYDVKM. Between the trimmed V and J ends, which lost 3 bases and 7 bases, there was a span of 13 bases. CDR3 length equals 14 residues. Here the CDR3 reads CASSFVPGWQPQHF. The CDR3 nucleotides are TGTGCCAGCAGTTTTGTCCCAGGGTGGCAGCCCCAGCATTTT.

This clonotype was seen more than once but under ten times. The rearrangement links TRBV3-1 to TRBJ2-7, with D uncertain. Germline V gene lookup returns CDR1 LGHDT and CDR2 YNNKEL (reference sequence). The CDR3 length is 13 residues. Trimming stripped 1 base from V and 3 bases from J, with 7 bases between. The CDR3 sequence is CASSQGIDYEQYF. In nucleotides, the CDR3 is TGTGCCAGCAGCCAAGGAATTGACTACGAGCAGTACTTC.

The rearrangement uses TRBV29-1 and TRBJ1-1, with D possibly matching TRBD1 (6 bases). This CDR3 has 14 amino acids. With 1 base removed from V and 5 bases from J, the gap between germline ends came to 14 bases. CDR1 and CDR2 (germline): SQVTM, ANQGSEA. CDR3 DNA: TGCAGCGTTGAAGGTGAGACAGGAGGGACTGAAGCTTTCTTT. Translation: CSVEGETGGTEAFF.

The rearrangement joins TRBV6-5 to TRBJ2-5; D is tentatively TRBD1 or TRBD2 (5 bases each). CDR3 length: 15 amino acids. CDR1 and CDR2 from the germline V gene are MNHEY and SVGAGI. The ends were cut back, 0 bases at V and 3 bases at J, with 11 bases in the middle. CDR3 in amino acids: CASSYSTGAEETQYF. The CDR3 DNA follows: TGTGCCAGCAGTTACTCAACCGGGGCCGAAGAGACCCAGTACTTC.

For the CDR3, the DNA is TGTGCCAGCAGCTCCCCCGGAGGCTCCTATAATTCACCCCTCCACTTT. Protein sequence: CASSSPGGSYNSPLHF. The chain employs TRBV7-2 and TRBJ1-6; no clear D gene. Trimming shortened V by 4 bases and J by 0 bases, and 10 bases separated the two germline ends. Looked up from germline, CDR1 is SGHTA and CDR2 is FQGNSA. This CDR3 has 16 residues.

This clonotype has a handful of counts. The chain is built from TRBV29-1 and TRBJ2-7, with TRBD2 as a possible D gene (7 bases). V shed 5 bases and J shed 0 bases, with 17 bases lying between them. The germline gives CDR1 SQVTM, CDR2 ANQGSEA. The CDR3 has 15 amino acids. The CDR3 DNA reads TGCAGCGTTTCGGGGGGAGGACAGAGCTCCTACGAGCAGTACTTC. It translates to CSVSGGGQSSYEQYF.

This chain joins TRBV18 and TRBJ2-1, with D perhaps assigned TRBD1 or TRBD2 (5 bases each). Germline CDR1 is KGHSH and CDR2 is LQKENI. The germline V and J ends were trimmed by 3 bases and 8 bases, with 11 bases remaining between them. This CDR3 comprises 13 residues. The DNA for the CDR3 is TGTGCCAGCTCACCCGGGGCGGTCTATGAGCAGTTCTTC. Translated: CASSPGAVYEQFF.

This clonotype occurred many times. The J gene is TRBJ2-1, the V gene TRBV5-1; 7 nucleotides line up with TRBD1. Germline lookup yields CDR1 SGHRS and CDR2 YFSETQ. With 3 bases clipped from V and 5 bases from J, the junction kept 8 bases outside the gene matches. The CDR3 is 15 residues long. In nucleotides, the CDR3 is TGCGCCAGCAGCTCCACAGACAGGGCCAACAATGAGCAGTTCTTC. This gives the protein CASSSTDRANNEQFF. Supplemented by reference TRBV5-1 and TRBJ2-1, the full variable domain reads KAGVTQTPRYLIKTRGQQVTLSCSPISGHRSVSWYQQTPGQGLQFLFEYFSETQRNKGNFPGRFSGRQFSNSRSEMNVSTLELGDSALYLCASSSTDRANNEQFFGPGTRLTVL.

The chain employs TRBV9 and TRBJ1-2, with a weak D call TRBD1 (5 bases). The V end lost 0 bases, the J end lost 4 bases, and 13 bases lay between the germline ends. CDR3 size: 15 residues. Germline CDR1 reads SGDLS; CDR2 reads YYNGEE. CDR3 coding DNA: TGTGCCAGCAGCGTAGTCGGGGGGACGAGCTATGGCTACACCTTC. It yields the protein CASSVVGGTSYGYTF.